This entry is about one T cell receptor (beta chain). This record comes from a study of blood T cell repertoires in COVID-19. V was pared by 0 bases and J by 4 bases, with 6 bases between. Germline CDR1 reads GTSNPN; CDR2 reads SVGIG (reference sequence). The CDR3 length is 12 residues. Participant ages covered about 18 to 90 years across about 22 US areas. In the original analysis: Reference gene primer amplification gave nucleated cell count estimates. TCRdb's table, derived via immunoSEQ multiplex PCR, lists solely in-frame clones and lacks some. That table furnishes V, J and clone size, whereas the DNA furnished D and trimming. The sample has approximately 260,000 clones; roughly 87% are singletons.

The J gene is TRBJ1-2, the V gene TRBV30; the D is unclear. The source material was PBMCs or T cells enriched from blood (not recorded which). This receptor was obtained from a woman aged 25 to 39 with acute COVID-19. The CDR3 protein is CAWSVTGYGYTF. CDR3 sequence (DNA): TGTGCCTGGAGTGTAACTGGCTATGGCTACACCTTC.